The 25 T cell receptor beta chains reported below all come from one sample, sequenced in a study of T cell responses to AZD1222 COVID-19 vaccine. Here immunoSEQ multiplex PCR was the method, and the copy in TCRdb shows in-frame clones only, minus some. The sample records 200,000 to 250,000 clones, less than 95% being singletons. The source material was peripheral blood, sampled 28 days after the second dose of the MenACWY control vaccine. The receptors derive from an adult who received the MenACWY meningococcal vaccine as a control.

The chain joins TRBV7-2 to TRBJ2-3, with TRBD2 as a possible D gene (5 bases). This CDR3 contains 15 residues. Trimming removed 5 bases from V and 2 bases from J, with 14 bases in between. Germline V gene sequence: CDR1 SGHTA, CDR2 FQGNSA. CDR3 protein: CASSTSSSYTDTQYF. The CDR3 DNA reads as TGTGCCAGCAGCACCTCTAGCTCGTACACAGATACGCAGTATTTT.

As concerns this clone: The same CDR3 can be traced to other DNA sequences in this sample. The chain joins TRBV6-5 to TRBJ2-7; D remains ambiguous. Between the trimmed V and J ends, which lost 0 bases and 0 bases, there was a span of 3 bases. This CDR3 has 13 amino acids. CDR1 and CDR2 from the germline V gene are MNHEY and SVGAGI. The CDR3: CASSYSDSYEQYF. The CDR3 DNA sequence: TGTGCCAGCAGTTACTCCGACTCCTACGAGCAGTACTTC.

This clone was counted once. The chain joins TRBV29-1 to TRBJ2-1, with 7 bases lining up with TRBD1. This CDR3 comprises 17 residues. Germline V gene sequence: CDR1 SQVTM, CDR2 ANQGSEA. V dropped 4 bases and J dropped 0; count of bases not matched to a gene: 12. Here the CDR3 DNA reads TGCAGCGTTGGACAGGGTTCCGTCTCTAGCTCCTACAATGAGCAGTTCTTC. Encoded protein: CSVGQGSVSSSYNEQFF.

V is TRBV3-1 (or the pseudogene TRBV3-2) and J is TRBJ2-7; no clear D. Germline CDR1 reads LGHDT; CDR2 reads YNNKEL (reference sequence). V was cut by 1 base and J by 5 bases, with 12 bases left in between. The CDR3 is made up of 14 amino acids. CDR3 sequence (DNA): TGTGCCAGCAGCCAAGTGGGTTATGGGCACGAGCAGTACTTC. Translating gives CASSQVGYGHEQYF.

This chain's CDR3 is CASSPTGGPGEQFF. The CDR3 DNA sequence: TGTGCCAGCAGCCCCACCGGGGGCCCTGGTGAGCAGTTCTTC. The chain links TRBV7-2 to TRBJ2-1; D possibly matches TRBD1 or TRBD2 (6 bases each). CDR1 and CDR2 (germline): SGHTA, FQGNSA. This CDR3 is built from 14 residues. Trimming left V 5 bases short and J 9 bases short, with 17 bases between.

The CDR3 nucleotides are TGTGCCAGCAGCCAACTTCCGGGACAGGGGGCCACTGGAAACACCATATATTTT. Amino acids: CASSQLPGQGATGNTIYF. The rearrangement links TRBV5-5 to TRBJ1-3; 12 nucleotides line up with TRBD1. The CDR3 has 18 amino acids. The junction had 10 bases not matched to a gene; V was cut back by 4 bases and J by 2 bases. Germline V gene data show CDR1 as SGHKS and CDR2 as YYEKEE (reference sequence). Using reference TRBV5-5 and TRBJ1-3 for the parts outside the CDR3, the full variable domain is DAGVTQSPTHLIKTRGQQVTLRCSPISGHKSVSWYQQVLGQGPQFIFQYYEKEERGRGNFPDRFSARQFPNYSSELNVNALLLGDSALYLCASSQLPGQGATGNTIYFGEGSWLTVV.

This clone was recorded only once. V and J are TRBV4-1 and TRBJ1-1; D gene unclear. CDR3 length equals 13 residues. Germline CDR1 MGHRA, CDR2 YSYEKL. Trimming shortened V by 1 base and J by 2 bases, and 5 bases separated the two germline ends. CDR3 DNA sequence: TGCGCCAGCAGCCAAGGAACAAACACTGAAGCTTTCTTT. The encoded protein is CASSQGTNTEAFF.

The chain recombines TRBV10-1 with TRBJ1-3; D might be TRBD1 (6 bases). V was pared by 0 bases and J by 4 bases, with 10 bases between. The CDR3 runs 15 residues. The germline V gene encodes CDR1 WNHNN and CDR2 SYGVQD (reference sequence). In DNA form, the CDR3 reads TGCGCCAGCAGTGAGTCGGGGGGGCCAGGAAACACCATATATTTT. This translates into CASSESGGPGNTIYF.

The chain uses TRBV25-1 and TRBJ1-5, with 9 bases fitting TRBD1. The CDR3 has 16 residues. Germline trimming cut 5 bases from V and 1 base from J; bases unmatched to any gene: 6. Germline CDR1 is MGHDK and CDR2 is SYGVNS. This CDR3 is CASSTGGLGSNQPQHF. The CDR3 bases are TGTGCCAGCAGTACAGGGGGCTTGGGGAGCAATCAGCCCCAGCATTTT.

The chain employs TRBV2 and TRBJ2-1, with 11 bases lining up with TRBD2. V was pared by 0 bases and J by 5 bases, with 3 bases of the junction left unmatched. This CDR3 spans 16 amino acids. From germline, CDR1 is SNHLY and CDR2 FYNNEI. The chain's CDR3 is CASSEAGTSGHNEQFF. CDR3 DNA: TGTGCCAGCAGTGAAGCGGGGACTAGCGGCCACAATGAGCAGTTCTTC.

The rearrangement links TRBV29-1 to TRBJ2-4, with 8 bases aligning to TRBD1. The trim removed 7 bases at V and 3 bases at J, leaving 5 bases unmatched. The CDR3 runs to 13 residues. The germline V gene encodes CDR1 SQVTM and CDR2 ANQGSEA. This CDR3 reads CSGVTGGKNIQYF. Written as DNA, the CDR3 is TGCAGCGGGGTAACAGGGGGCAAAAACATTCAGTACTTC.

V gene TRBV3-1 (or the pseudogene TRBV3-2) combines with J gene TRBJ2-7; D unresolved. CDR1 and CDR2 (germline): LGHDT, YNNKEL (reference sequence). The CDR3 has 12 residues. Deletions cut 3 bases from V and 6 bases from J, with 9 bases between. The CDR3 sequence is CASSHPFGEQYF. The CDR3 bases are TGTGCCAGCAGCCATCCTTTTGGCGAGCAGTACTTC.

The chain has TRBV18 and TRBJ2-7, with D perhaps matching TRBD2 (6 bases). CDR3 length: 15 amino acids. Trimming cost V 1 base and J 3 bases, with 13 bases left between them. Germline CDR1 and CDR2: KGHSH and LQKENI. The CDR3 region has the DNA TGTGCCAGCTCACCACGGGCTAGCGCAAGCTACGAGCAGTACTTC. Its translation: CASSPRASASYEQYF. Supplemented by reference TRBV18 and TRBJ2-7, the full variable domain reads NAGVMQNPRHLVRRRGQEARLRCSPMKGHSHVYWYRQLPEEGLKFMVYLQKENIIDESGMPKERFSAEFPKEGPSILRIQQVVRGDSAAYFCASSPRASASYEQYFGPGTRLTVT.

This clone was recorded only once. This chain uses TRBV30 with TRBJ2-1; D is perhaps TRBD1 (5 bases). Germline V gives CDR1 GTSNPN, CDR2 SVGIG (reference sequence). Trimming removed 0 bases at V and 7 bases at J, with 16 bases between. The CDR3 runs 15 residues. In nucleotides, the CDR3 is TGTGCCTGGAGTGTGATGCAGGGTGTTGGTAATGAGCAGTTCTTC. Residues: CAWSVMQGVGNEQFF.

The V gene is TRBV11-2, the J gene TRBJ2-7, with 8 bases lining up with TRBD2. The V gene's germline CDR1 is SGHAT and CDR2 FQNNGV. The CDR3 runs 16 residues. Trimming removed 6 bases from V and 6 bases from J; junction bases left unmatched: 16. The CDR3, as DNA: TGTGCCAGCAGTTGGGGCGGGAGGTCTATCATTCCCGAGCAGTACTTC. Its translation is CASSWGGRSIIPEQYF. The whole variable domain, filled in from reference TRBV11-2 and TRBJ2-7, reads EAGVAQSPRYKIIEKRQSVAFWCNPISGHATLYWYQQILGQGPKLLIQFQNNGVVDDSQLPKDRFSAERLKGVDSTLKIQPAKLEDSAVYLCASSWGGRSIIPEQYFGPGTRLTVT.

The genes are TRBV5-6 and TRBJ2-5, with D possibly being TRBD1 (5 bases). The CDR3 runs to 13 residues. The ends were cut back, 2 bases at V and 4 bases at J, with 9 bases in the middle. The germline CDR1 and CDR2 sequences are SGHDT and YYEEEE. CDR3 DNA: TGTGCCAGCAGCTTTAGGGGCAGAGAGACCCAGTACTTC. This translates into CASSFRGRETQYF.

This clone occurred once. The chain employs TRBV6-2 or TRBV6-3 and TRBJ2-7, with D possibly matching TRBD2 (6 bases). Trimming stripped 4 bases from V and 6 bases from J, with 10 bases between. From germline, CDR1 is MNHEY and CDR2 SVGEGT. This CDR3 is built from 12 residues. Here the CDR3 DNA reads TGTGCCAGCAGTTTGGGGGGACCCGAGCAGTACTTC. This encodes CASSLGGPEQYF.

The chain links TRBV6-2 or TRBV6-3 to TRBJ2-7, with 10 nucleotides matching TRBD1. Germline values: CDR1 MNHEY, CDR2 SVGEGT. Trimming removed 2 bases from V and 3 bases from J; junction bases left unmatched: 4. The CDR3 contains 15 residues. The CDR3 is CASSYPGTGVYEQYF. The CDR3 DNA is TGTGCCAGCAGTTACCCCGGGACAGGGGTCTACGAGCAGTACTTC.

The chain links TRBV3-1 (or the pseudogene TRBV3-2) to TRBJ1-5; D call uncertain. From germline, CDR1 is LGHDT and CDR2 YNNKEL (reference sequence). This CDR3 is 14 amino acids long. The V gene lost 3 bases and the J gene lost 1 base, with 7 bases spanning the gap. CDR3 DNA: TGTGCCAGCAGCCAGGGCATAAGCAATCAGCCCCAGCATTTT. Translation gives CASSQGISNQPQHF.

The chain combines TRBV10-3 with TRBJ1-1, with TRBD1 as a possible D gene (5 bases). This CDR3 region has 13 residues. Between the trimmed V and J ends, which lost 0 bases and 5 bases, there was a span of 7 bases. CDR1 is ENHRY, CDR2 SYGVKD, per germline. CDR3 sequence (DNA): TGTGCCATCAGTGAGTCGAAGGGGACTGAAGCTTTCTTT. It codes for CAISESKGTEAFF.

The genes are TRBV28 and TRBJ2-7; 11 positions match TRBD2. J gave up 0 bases and V 7 bases, and 8 bases lay outside the gene matches. Germline V gives CDR1 MDHEN, CDR2 SYDVKM. This CDR3 has 16 residues. The CDR3, as DNA: TGTGCCAGCACATCAAGACTAGCGGGGAGCTCCTACGAGCAGTACTTC. Protein: CASTSRLAGSSYEQYF.

The chain uses TRBV13 and TRBJ1-2; D is unresolved. V gave up 5 bases and J gave up 8 bases, with 21 bases separating them. Germline V gene data show CDR1 as PRHDT and CDR2 as FYEKMQ (reference sequence). The CDR3 has 15 residues. CDR3 sequence: CASSPPPIGSNGYTF. CDR3 nucleotide sequence: TGTGCCAGCAGCCCACCTCCCATTGGGAGTAACGGCTACACCTTC.

The J gene is TRBJ2-6, the V gene TRBV30; D remains ambiguous. V lost 2 bases, J lost 3 bases, and 8 bases lay in between. The CDR3 is made up of 14 amino acids. CDR1 and CDR2 (germline): GTSNPN, SVGIG (reference sequence). The CDR3 region has the DNA TGTGCCTGGAGTTTAAGAGGTGGGGCCAACGTCCTGACTTTC. This sequence encodes CAWSLRGGANVLTF. Combining the CDR3 with reference TRBV30 and TRBJ2-6 gives the whole variable domain SQTIHQWPATLVQPVGSPLSLECTVEGTSNPNLYWYRQAAGRGLQLLFYSVGIGQISSEVPQNLSASRPQDRQFILSSKKLLLSDSGFYLCAWSLRGGANVLTFGAGSRLTVL.

V usage is TRBV5-1 and J usage is TRBJ2-2; possible D gene TRBD2, 6 bases. CDR1 is SGHRS, CDR2 YFSETQ, per germline. V was pared by 1 base and J by 0 bases, with 7 bases between. The CDR3 is 15 amino acids. CDR3 nucleotide sequence: TGCGCCAGCAGCTTGAGGGACTCGAACACCGGGGAGCTGTTTTTT. Translating gives CASSLRDSNTGELFF.

The chain recombines TRBV4-3 with TRBJ1-1; the match to TRBD1 covers 9 bases. The CDR3 is 15 residues long. Trimming removed 2 bases from V and 1 base from J; junction bases left unmatched: 2. Per the germline V gene, CDR1 is LGHNA and CDR2 is YSLEER. The CDR3 sequence is CASSQYRGRNTEAFF. DNA for the CDR3: TGCGCCAGCAGCCAATACAGGGGGCGGAACACTGAAGCTTTCTTT.